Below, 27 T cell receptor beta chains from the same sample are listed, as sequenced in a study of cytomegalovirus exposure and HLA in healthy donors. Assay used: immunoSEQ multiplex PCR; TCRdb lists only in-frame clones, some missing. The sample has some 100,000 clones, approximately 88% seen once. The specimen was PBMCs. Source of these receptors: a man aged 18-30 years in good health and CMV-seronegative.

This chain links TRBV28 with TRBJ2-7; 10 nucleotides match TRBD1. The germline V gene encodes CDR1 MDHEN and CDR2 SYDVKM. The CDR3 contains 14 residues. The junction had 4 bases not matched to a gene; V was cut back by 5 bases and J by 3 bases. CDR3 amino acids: CASSGTGEFYEQYF. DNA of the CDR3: TGTGCCAGCAGTGGGACAGGGGAGTTCTACGAGCAGTACTTC.

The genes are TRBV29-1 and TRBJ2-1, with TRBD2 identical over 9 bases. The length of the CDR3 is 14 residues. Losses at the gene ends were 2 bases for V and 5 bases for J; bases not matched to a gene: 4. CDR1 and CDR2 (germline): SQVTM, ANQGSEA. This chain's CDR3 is CSVEISGGNNEQFF. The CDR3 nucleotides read TGCAGCGTTGAAATAAGCGGGGGGAACAATGAGCAGTTCTTC.

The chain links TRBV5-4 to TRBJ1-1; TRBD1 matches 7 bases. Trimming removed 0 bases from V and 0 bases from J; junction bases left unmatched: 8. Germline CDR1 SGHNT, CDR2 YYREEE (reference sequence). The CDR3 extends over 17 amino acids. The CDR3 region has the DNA TGTGCCAGCAGCTTGGACCCCGGGACAGCCATGAACACTGAAGCTTTCTTT. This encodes CASSLDPGTAMNTEAFF.

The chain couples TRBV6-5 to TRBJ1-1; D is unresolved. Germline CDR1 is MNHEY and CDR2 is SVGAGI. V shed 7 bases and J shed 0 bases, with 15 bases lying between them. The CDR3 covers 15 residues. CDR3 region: CASKTDRTVNTEAFF. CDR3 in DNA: TGTGCCAGCAAGACGGATAGGACTGTGAACACTGAAGCTTTCTTT.

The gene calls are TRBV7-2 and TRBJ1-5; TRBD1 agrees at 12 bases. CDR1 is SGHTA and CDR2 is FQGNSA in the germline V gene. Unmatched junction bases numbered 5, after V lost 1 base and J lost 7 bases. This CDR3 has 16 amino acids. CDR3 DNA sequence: TGTGCCAGCAGCTTAGTGGGGACAGGGGGCTCCCAGCCCCAGCATTTT. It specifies CASSLVGTGGSQPQHF.

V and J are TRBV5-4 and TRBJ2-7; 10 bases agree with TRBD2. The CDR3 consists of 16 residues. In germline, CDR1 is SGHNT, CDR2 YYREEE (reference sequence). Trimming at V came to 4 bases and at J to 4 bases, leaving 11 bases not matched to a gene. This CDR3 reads CASSVTSGTSLYEQYF. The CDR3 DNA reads TGTGCCAGCAGCGTTACTAGCGGGACGTCTTTATACGAGCAGTACTTC.

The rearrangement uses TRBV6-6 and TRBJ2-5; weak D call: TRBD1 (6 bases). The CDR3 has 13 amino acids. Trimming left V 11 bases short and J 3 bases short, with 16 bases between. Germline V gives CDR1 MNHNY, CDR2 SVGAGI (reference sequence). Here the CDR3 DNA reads TGTGCCTGCTGGAGCAGGGGAGAAGAGACCCAGTACTTC. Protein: CACWSRGEETQYF.

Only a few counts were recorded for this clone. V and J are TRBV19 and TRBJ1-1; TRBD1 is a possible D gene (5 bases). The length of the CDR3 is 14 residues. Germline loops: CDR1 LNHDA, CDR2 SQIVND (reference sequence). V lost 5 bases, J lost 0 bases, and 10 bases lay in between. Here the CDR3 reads CASSLQGLNTEAFF. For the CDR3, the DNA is TGTGCCAGTAGTCTTCAGGGCCTGAACACTGAAGCTTTCTTT.

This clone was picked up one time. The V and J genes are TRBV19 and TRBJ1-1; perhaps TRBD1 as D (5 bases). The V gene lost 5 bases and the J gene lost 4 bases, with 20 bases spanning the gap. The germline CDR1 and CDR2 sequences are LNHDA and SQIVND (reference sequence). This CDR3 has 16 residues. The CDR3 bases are TGTGCCAGTAGTGCCGGGACCACGGTCGGGGGCACTGAAGCTTTCTTT. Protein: CASSAGTTVGGTEAFF.

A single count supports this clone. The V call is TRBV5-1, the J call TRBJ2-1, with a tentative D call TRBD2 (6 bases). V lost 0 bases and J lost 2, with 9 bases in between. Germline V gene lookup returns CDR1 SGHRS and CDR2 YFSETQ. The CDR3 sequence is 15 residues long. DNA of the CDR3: TGCGCCAGCAGCTTGGCTCGGGAGCCCTACAATGAGCAGTTCTTC. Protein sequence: CASSLAREPYNEQFF.

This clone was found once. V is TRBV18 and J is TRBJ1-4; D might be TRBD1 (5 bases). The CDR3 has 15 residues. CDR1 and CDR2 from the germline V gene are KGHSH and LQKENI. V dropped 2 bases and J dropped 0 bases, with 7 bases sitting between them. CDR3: CASSPGAATNEKLFF. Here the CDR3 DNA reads TGTGCCAGCTCACCAGGGGCTGCAACTAATGAAAAACTGTTTTTT.

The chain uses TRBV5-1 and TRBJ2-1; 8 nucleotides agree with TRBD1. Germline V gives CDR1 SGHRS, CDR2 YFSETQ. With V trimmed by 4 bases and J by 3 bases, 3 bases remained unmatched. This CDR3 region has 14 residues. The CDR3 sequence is CASSRGQDYNEQFF. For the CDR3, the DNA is TGCGCCAGCAGCAGGGGACAGGACTACAATGAGCAGTTCTTC. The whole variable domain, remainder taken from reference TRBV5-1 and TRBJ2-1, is KAGVTQTPRYLIKTRGQQVTLSCSPISGHRSVSWYQQTPGQGLQFLFEYFSETQRNKGNFPGRFSGRQFSNSRSEMNVSTLELGDSALYLCASSRGQDYNEQFFGPGTRLTVL.

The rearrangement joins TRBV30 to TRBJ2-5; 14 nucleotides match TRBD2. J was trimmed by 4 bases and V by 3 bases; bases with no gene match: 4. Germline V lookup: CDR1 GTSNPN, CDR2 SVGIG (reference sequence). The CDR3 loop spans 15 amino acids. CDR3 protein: CAWSEGLAGVETQYF. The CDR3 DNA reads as TGTGCCTGGAGCGAGGGACTAGCGGGGGTAGAGACCCAGTACTTC.

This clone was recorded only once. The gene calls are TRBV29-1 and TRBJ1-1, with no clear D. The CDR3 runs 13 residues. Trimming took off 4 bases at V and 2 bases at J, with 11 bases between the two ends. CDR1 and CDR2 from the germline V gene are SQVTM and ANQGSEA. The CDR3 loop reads CSVVVGLNTEAFF. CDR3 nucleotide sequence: TGCAGCGTTGTAGTCGGACTAAACACTGAAGCTTTCTTT.

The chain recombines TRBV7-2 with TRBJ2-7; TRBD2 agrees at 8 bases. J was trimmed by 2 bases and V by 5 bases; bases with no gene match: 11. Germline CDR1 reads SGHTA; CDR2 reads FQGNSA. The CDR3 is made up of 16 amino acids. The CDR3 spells CASSRRGGQPTYEQYF. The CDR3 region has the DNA TGTGCCAGCAGCAGACGGGGGGGGCAGCCTACCTACGAGCAGTACTTC.

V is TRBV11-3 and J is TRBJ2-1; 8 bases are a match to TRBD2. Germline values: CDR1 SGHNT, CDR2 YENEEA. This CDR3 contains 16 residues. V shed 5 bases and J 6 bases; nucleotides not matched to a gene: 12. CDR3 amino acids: CASSQGGGLVSNEQFF. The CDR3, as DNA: TGTGCCAGCAGCCAGGGTGGGGGACTAGTGTCCAATGAGCAGTTCTTC.

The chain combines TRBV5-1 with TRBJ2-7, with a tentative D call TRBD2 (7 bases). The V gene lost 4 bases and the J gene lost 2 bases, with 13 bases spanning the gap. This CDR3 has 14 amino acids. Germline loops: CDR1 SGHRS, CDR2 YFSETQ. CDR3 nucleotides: TGCGCCAGCAGCCCCTGGGGGGGGCCCTACGAGCAGTACTTC. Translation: CASSPWGGPYEQYF.

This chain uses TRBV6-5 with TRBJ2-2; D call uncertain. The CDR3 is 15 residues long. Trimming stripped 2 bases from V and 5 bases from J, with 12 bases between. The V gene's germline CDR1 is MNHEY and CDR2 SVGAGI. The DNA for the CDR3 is TGTGCCAGCAGTTACCCGGAGCGTGGGACCGGGGAGCTGTTTTTT. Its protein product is CASSYPERGTGELFF.

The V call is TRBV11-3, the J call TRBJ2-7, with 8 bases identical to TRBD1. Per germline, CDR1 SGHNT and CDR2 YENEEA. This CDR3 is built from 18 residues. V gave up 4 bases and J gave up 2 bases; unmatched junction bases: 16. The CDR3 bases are TGTGCCAGCAGCTCCACTAGACAAACGACAGGGGACCCCTACGAGCAGTACTTC. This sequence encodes CASSSTRQTTGDPYEQYF.

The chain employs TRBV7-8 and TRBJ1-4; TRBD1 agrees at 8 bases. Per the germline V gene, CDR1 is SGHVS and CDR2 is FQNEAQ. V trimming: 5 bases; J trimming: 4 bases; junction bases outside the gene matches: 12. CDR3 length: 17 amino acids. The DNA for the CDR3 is TGTGCCAGCAGCCCTAGGACAGGGACGGGGGGTAATGAAAAACTGTTTTTT. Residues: CASSPRTGTGGNEKLFF. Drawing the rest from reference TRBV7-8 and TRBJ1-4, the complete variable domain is GAGVSQSPRYKVAKRGQDVALRCDPISGHVSLFWYQQALGQGPEFLTYFQNEAQLDKSGLPSDRFFAERPEGSVSTLKIQRTQQEDSAVYLCASSPRTGTGGNEKLFFGSGTQLSVL.

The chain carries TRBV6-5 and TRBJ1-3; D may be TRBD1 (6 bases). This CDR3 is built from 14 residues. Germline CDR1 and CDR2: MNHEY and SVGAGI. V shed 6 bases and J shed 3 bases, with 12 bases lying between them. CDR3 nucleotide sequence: TGTGCCAGCAGCCGAGGGGGGGATGGAAACACCATATATTTT. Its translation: CASSRGGDGNTIYF.

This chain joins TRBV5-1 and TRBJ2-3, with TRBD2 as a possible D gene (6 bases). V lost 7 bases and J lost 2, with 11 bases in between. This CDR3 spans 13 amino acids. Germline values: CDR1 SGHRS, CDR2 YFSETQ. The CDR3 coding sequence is TGCGCCAGCTCCGCGGGATACACAGATACGCAGTATTTT. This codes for CASSAGYTDTQYF.

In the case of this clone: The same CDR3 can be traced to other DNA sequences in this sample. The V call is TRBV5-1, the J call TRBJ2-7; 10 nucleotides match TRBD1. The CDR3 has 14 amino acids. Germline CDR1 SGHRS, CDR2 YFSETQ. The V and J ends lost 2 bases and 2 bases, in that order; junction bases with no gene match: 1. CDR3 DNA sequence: TGCGCCAGCAGCTTAGGACAGGGGGCCTACGAGCAGTACTTC. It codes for CASSLGQGAYEQYF. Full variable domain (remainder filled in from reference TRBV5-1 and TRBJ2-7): KAGVTQTPRYLIKTRGQQVTLSCSPISGHRSVSWYQQTPGQGLQFLFEYFSETQRNKGNFPGRFSGRQFSNSRSEMNVSTLELGDSALYLCASSLGQGAYEQYFGPGTRLTVT.

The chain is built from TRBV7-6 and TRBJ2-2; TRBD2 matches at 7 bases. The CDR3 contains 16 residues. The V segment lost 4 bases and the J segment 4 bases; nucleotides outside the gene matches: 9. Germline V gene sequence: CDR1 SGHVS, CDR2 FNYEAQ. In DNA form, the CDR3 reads TGTGCCAGCAGCTCCGGGGGAGGGTTGGCCACCGGGGAGCTGTTTTTT. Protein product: CASSSGGGLATGELFF.

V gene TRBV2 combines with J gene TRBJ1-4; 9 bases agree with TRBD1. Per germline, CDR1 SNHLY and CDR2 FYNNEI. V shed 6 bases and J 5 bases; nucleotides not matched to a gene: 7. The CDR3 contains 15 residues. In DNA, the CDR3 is TGTGCCAGCAGCCGGAGGGACAGGGAGAATGAAAAACTGTTTTTT. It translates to CASSRRDRENEKLFF.

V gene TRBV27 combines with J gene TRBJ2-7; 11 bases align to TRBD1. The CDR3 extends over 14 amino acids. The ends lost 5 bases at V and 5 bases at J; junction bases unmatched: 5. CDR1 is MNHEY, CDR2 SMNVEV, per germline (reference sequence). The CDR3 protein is CASSPGQGANEQYF. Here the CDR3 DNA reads TGTGCCAGCAGTCCTGGACAGGGGGCTAACGAGCAGTACTTC.

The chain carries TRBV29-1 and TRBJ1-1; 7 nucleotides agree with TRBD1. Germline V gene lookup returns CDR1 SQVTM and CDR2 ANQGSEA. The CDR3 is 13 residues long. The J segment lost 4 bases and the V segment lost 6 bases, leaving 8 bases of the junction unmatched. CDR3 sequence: CSVTGDRVTEAFF. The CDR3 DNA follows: TGCAGCGTCACAGGGGATCGGGTCACTGAAGCTTTCTTT.